This T cell receptor beta chain was captured in a study of blood T cells in healthy people across ages. Germline loops: CDR1 MDHEN, CDR2 SYDVKM. This CDR3 contains 15 residues. Germline trimming cut 5 bases from V and 2 bases from J; bases unmatched to any gene: 7. A second PCR of roughly 7 to 11 cycles used a sample-barcoded 5' primer and a J-beta primer mix. TCRdb fed the 5' RACE reads into MiXCR, producing one record per CDR3 protein. The sample yields 1.8 million or so distinct CDR3 sequences, about 39% seen once. Sequenced: blood. The sequence was obtained from a human donor in good health. This chain connects TRBV28 to TRBJ2-3, with 7 nucleotides matching TRBD1. The CDR3 DNA follows: TGTGCCAGCAGTCTACGACAGGGATTCACAGATACGCAGTATTTT. This translates into CASSLRQGFTDTQYF.